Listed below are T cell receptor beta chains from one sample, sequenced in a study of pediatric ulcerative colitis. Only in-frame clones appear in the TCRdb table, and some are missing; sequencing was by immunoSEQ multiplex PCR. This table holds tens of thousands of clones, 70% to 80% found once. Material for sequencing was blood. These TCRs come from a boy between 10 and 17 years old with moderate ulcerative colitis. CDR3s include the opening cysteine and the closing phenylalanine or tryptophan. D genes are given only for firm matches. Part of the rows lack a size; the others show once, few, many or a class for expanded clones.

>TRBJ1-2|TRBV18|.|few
TGTGCCAGCTCACCATCAGAGTACTATGGCTACACCTTC
CASSPSEYYGYTF
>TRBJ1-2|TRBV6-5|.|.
TGTGCCAGCACCCCTAGCAGGACCGCAAACTATGGCTACACCTTC
CASTPSRTANYGYTF
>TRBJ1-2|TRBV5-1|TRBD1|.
TGCGCCAGCAGCGGAGAGGGACAGATCTATGGCTACACCTTC
CASSGEGQIYGYTF
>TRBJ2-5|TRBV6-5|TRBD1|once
TGTGCCAGCAGTTTTAGGGGGCGAGAGACCCAGTACTTC
CASSFRGRETQYF
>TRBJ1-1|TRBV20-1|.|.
TGCAGTGCTAACGTAGAAGAAGCTTTCTTT
CSANVEEAFF
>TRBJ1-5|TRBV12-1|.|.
TGTGCCAGCAGGTTCCCCGACAGGGGCCCGCACCCATTTTATAGCAATCAGCCCCAGCATTTT
CASRFPDRGPHPFYSNQPQHF
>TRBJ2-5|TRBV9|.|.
TGTGCCAGCAGCCCGACGGGACGTTTTCAAGAGACCCAGTACTTC
CASSPTGRFQETQYF
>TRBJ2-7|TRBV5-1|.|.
TGCGCCAGCAGCTTTGCCCCAGGCCTCTCCTACGAGCAGTACTTC
CASSFAPGLSYEQYF
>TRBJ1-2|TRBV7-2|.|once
TGTGCCAGCAGCCCCCGGGGGGTCTGGGGCTACACCTTC
CASSPRGVWGYTF
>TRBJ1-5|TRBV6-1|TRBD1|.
TGTGCCAGTCTGACAGGGCCGGTGCTCAATCAGCCCCAGCATTTT
CASLTGPVLNQPQHF
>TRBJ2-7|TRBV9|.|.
TGTGCCGCCAGCATCCGGATTAGCAGTTCCTACGAGCAGTACTTC
CAASIRISSSYEQYF
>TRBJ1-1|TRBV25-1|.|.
TGTGCCAGCAGTGCTGCTCAGGGAATGAACACTGAAGCTTTCTTT
CASSAAQGMNTEAFF
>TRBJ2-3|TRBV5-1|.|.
TGCGCCAGCAGCTCGGGAGCCAAGGGTGATTTGTATACGCAGTATTTT
CASSSGAKGDLYTQYF
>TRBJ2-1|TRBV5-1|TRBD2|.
TGCGCCAGCAGTTTAGCGGGACTCTCCTACAATGAGCAGTTCTTC
CASSLAGLSYNEQFF
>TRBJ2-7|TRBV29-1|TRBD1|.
TGCAGCGTCTCGGGACAGTCCTACGAGCAGTACTTC
CSVSGQSYEQYF
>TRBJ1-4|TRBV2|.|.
TGTGCCAGCAGTGAGGGGTTTATTACGGTCGGTTCGGGTGAAAAACTGTTTTTT
CASSEGFITVGSGEKLFF
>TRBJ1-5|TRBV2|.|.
TGTGCCAGCAGTGCGGAGGGACACAGCAATCAGCCCCAGCATTTT
CASSAEGHSNQPQHF
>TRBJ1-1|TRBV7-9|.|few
TGTGCCAGCAGCTTTATAGGGATTGAAGCTTTCTTT
CASSFIGIEAFF
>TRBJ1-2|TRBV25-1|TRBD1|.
TGTGCCAGCAGTGAATACGAGGGGGCTGAGAATGGCTACACCTTC
CASSEYEGAENGYTF
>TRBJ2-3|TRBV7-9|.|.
TGTGCCAGCAGTTACCCCTACCAGACGCAGTATTTT
CASSYPYQTQYF